These T cell receptor beta chains were read from a single sample in a study of shared T cell receptors in the human thymus. Produced via immunoSEQ multiplex PCR; TCRdb's table is partial and in-frame only. The sample consists of about 660,000 clones, approximately 87% of them appearing once. This same sample was also taken into another study, of human thymus T cells.

The sequencing sample was made of thymocytes. Source of these receptors: a boy under three years old with a congenital heart defect. Both conserved end residues are part of each CDR3. The D gene is left open where the match is weak. The listing skips clone size in some rows; elsewhere it reads once, few, many or a size class.

clone_size d_call cdr3_length j_call v_call cdr3_nt cdr3_aa
. TRBD1 12 TRBJ2-7 TRBV6-5 TGTGCCAGCAGGGGGACAGGCTACGAGCAGTACTTC CASRGTGYEQYF
. . 13 TRBJ2-4 TRBV28 TGTGCCAGCAGTTTTGAAGGGGAAGACATTCAGTACTTC CASSFEGEDIQYF
. . 14 TRBJ2-1 TRBV10-3 TGTGCCATCGGACCAGGAGGGCGATACAATGAGCAGTTCTTC CAIGPGGRYNEQFF
few . 16 TRBJ1-3 TRBV5-1 TGCGCCAGCAGCCTCCGGACGGGAAGCTCTGGAAACACCATATATTTT CASSLRTGSSGNTIYF
once . 15 TRBJ1-3 TRBV6-5 TGTGCCAGCAGTTCCGGACTGAGCTCTGGAAACACCATATATTTT CASSSGLSSGNTIYF
. TRBD2 13 TRBJ2-1 TRBV29-1 TGCAGCGTTGACCCGGGACTATACAATGAGCAGTTCTTC CSVDPGLYNEQFF
few TRBD1 13 TRBJ2-7 TRBV5-6 TGTGCCAGCAACGGACAGGGGTACAACGAGCAGTACTTC CASNGQGYNEQYF
once TRBD2 17 TRBJ2-2 TRBV5-4 TGTGCCAGCAGCAGGACTAGCGGGGAGACGAACACCGGGGAGCTGTTTTTT CASSRTSGETNTGELFF
few . 10 TRBJ2-3 TRBV30 TGTGCCTGGAGGGCCCATACGCAGTATTTT CAWRAHTQYF
few . 14 TRBJ1-6 TRBV28 TGTGCCAGCAGTCCCGGGGGGGTTAATTCACCCCTCCACTTT CASSPGGVNSPLHF
. TRBD1 13 TRBJ2-7 TRBV28 TGTGCCACCCAGGGGGCTCAGGGCTACGAGCAGTACTTC CATQGAQGYEQYF
few . 13 TRBJ1-1 TRBV6-6 TGTGCCAGCAGCTCCGACAGGAACACTGAAGCTTTCTTT CASSSDRNTEAFF
. TRBD2 20 TRBJ2-7 TRBV28 TGTGCCAGCAGCCGGGGAGGGGCTAGCGGGAGAACAAACCACTCCTACGAGCAGTACTTC CASSRGGASGRTNHSYEQYF
. . 14 TRBJ1-6 TRBV6-5 TGTGCCAGCAGTTACTCGCGGGGGGATTCACCCCTCCACTTT CASSYSRGDSPLHF
. . 9 TRBJ1-1 TRBV20-1 TGCAGTGCTAGAGCCGGGACTTTCTTT CSARAGTFF
. TRBD2 17 TRBJ2-7 TRBV27 TGTGCCAGCAGTTTAAGGGGGCTAGCGGGAAATCGCTACGAGCAGTACTTC CASSLRGLAGNRYEQYF
. . 13 TRBJ1-2 TRBV7-2 TGTGCCGCCGGGGGGGTGGTAACCTATGGCTACACCTTC CAAGGVVTYGYTF
. TRBD1 15 TRBJ1-1 TRBV27 TGTGCCAGCAGTTCGGGGACAGGAAGGAACACTGAAGCTTTCTTT CASSSGTGRNTEAFF
. . 15 TRBJ2-5 TRBV28 TGTGCCAGCAGCCCCCGACTAGGGATGCAAGAGACCCAGTACTTC CASSPRLGMQETQYF
. TRBD1 13 TRBJ2-7 TRBV6-5 TGTGCCAGCAGTTACGGGACAGACTACGAGCAGTACTTC CASSYGTDYEQYF
. . 16 TRBJ2-1 TRBV5-1 TGCGCCAGCAGCGGATCGGGGGACCGCCCGTGCGATGAGCAGTTCTTC CASSGSGDRPCDEQFF
once TRBD1 16 TRBJ1-1 TRBV7-8 TGTGCCAGCAGCTTATTTTCCCGGGACAGGGACACTGAAGCTTTCTTT CASSLFSRDRDTEAFF
. TRBD1 14 TRBJ2-5 TRBV5-1 TGCGCCACCAGGGACAGGGTACGACAAGAGACCCAGTACTTC CATRDRVRQETQYF
. TRBD1 14 TRBJ1-4 TRBV7-8 TGTGCCAGCAGCCACGACAGGGGGAATGAAAAACTGTTTTTT CASSHDRGNEKLFF
. . 15 TRBJ2-2 TRBV9 TGTGCCAGCAGCGAAGCTAGTGGGGAGACCGGGGAGCTGTTTTTT CASSEASGETGELFF
. TRBD2 18 TRBJ2-3 TRBV28 TGTGCCAGCACCCAAGGGAGGGAGTTCTCTCCCCGCGTGAATACGCAGTATTTT CASTQGREFSPRVNTQYF
. . 13 TRBJ1-1 TRBV30 TGTGCCTGCATAACCGAGGTGAACACTGAAGCTTTCTTT CACITEVNTEAFF